Following are 31 T cell receptor beta chains from one sample sequenced in a study of blood T cells in healthy people across ages. PCR was performed a second time for 7 to 11 cycles using a sample-barcoded 5' primer and a J-beta primer mix. In TCRdb, the 5' RACE reads were re-called with MiXCR into one record per CDR3 protein. This table holds approximately 1.5 million distinct CDR3 sequences, about 31% found once. Sample: blood. The receptors derive from a woman aged 25 to 39 in good health.

This clonotype was recorded a few times. The genes are TRBV6-2 or TRBV6-3 and TRBJ2-5; 8 bases agree with TRBD1. Germline V lookup: CDR1 MNHEY, CDR2 SVGEGT. This CDR3 has 16 amino acids. V was clipped by 5 bases and J by 11 bases; unmatched bases: 19. The CDR3 here is CASSPAGTGGREEQYF. The CDR3 DNA reads TGTGCCAGCAGTCCGGCAGGGACAGGTGGCCGTGAGGAACAGTACTTC.

The chain uses TRBV10-1 and TRBJ2-3; TRBD1 is a possible D gene (5 bases). V lost 2 bases to trimming and J lost 3 bases, with 9 bases between them. The germline V gene encodes CDR1 WNHNN and CDR2 SYGVQD (reference sequence). The CDR3 length is 14 residues. CDR3 amino acids: CASSEPGLTDTQYF. The CDR3, as DNA: TGCGCCAGCAGTGAGCCAGGGCTAACAGATACGCAGTATTTT.

In regard to this clonotype: At one end, the junction sequence differs from germline, possibly due to a read error. The rearrangement joins TRBV29-1 to TRBJ2-1; D is perhaps TRBD2 (6 bases). The CDR3 length is 14 residues. Germline V CDR1 and CDR2: SQVTM, ANQGSEA. The CDR3 DNA reads as TGCAGCGTGACGGGGGAACCATCCTACAATAAGCAGTTCTTC. Encoded protein: CSVTGEPSYNKQFF.

This clonotype has a handful of counts. This chain connects TRBV7-3 to TRBJ2-1; 7 bases are shared with TRBD2. Unmatched junction bases numbered 9, after V lost 5 bases and J lost 5 bases. Per the germline V gene, CDR1 is SGHTA and CDR2 is FQGTGA. This CDR3 region has 15 residues. CDR3: CASSLLAGVDNEQFF. DNA for the CDR3: TGTGCCAGCAGCCTCCTCGCGGGGGTTGACAATGAGCAGTTCTTC.

In its sample, this clonotype was seen a few times. The V call is TRBV6-5, the J call TRBJ1-1; D unclear. Trimming took 6 bases from V and 0 from J, leaving 8 bases between them. The CDR3 covers 13 residues. From germline, CDR1 is MNHEY and CDR2 SVGAGI. In nucleotides, the CDR3 is TGTGCCAGCAGATCACATCTGAACACTGAAGCTTTCTTT. Its protein is CASRSHLNTEAFF.

As concerns this clonotype: A junction end diverges from the germline sequence, so it may reflect a read error. The genes are TRBV3-1 and TRBJ2-3, with a weak D call TRBD1 (5 bases). The germline V gene encodes CDR1 LGHDT and CDR2 YNNKEL (reference sequence). The CDR3 has 17 residues. This chain's CDR3 is CAGSQGSLLPHRDTQYF. CDR3 DNA: TGTGCCGGCAGCCAAGGCTCCCTATTGCCCCACAGGGATACGCAGTATTTT.

This rearrangement joins TRBV9 to TRBJ2-1; 8 bases are a match to TRBD2. This CDR3 is 12 amino acids long. After removal of 7 bases from V and 10 bases from J, the junction contained 7 bases not matched to a gene. Germline assignment: CDR1 SGDLS and CDR2 YYNGEE. The CDR3 DNA reads as TGTGCCAGCTCGGGAGGGAACAGCGAGCAGTTCTTC. Encoded protein: CASSGGNSEQFF.

This clonotype has more than one count but fewer than ten. The V and J genes are TRBV7-9 and TRBJ2-7; D ambiguous. The CDR3 length is 15 residues. Germline V CDR1 and CDR2: SEHNR, FQNEAQ (reference sequence). Trimming pared 5 bases from V and 5 bases from J, leaving 19 bases between. The CDR3 loop is CASSTRTRSGHEQYF. Written as DNA, the CDR3 is TGTGCCAGCAGCACCCGGACCCGCTCCGGGCACGAGCAGTACTTC.

This chain links TRBV28 with TRBJ2-7; no firm D call. The germline V gene encodes CDR1 MDHEN and CDR2 SYDVKM. The germline V and J ends were trimmed by 5 bases and 5 bases, with 13 bases remaining between them. CDR3 length: 13 amino acids. CDR3 sequence (DNA): TGTGCCAGCAGTGGCCTCTTTATGGACGAGCAGTACTTC. Translation: CASSGLFMDEQYF.

A few counts support this clonotype. The rearrangement links TRBV6-1 to TRBJ1-6, with D uncertain. Trimming cost V 2 bases and J 0 bases, with 11 bases left between them. Germline CDR1 is MNHNS and CDR2 is SASEGT. The CDR3 contains 17 residues. CDR3 in amino acids: CASSELDRSSYNSPLHF. In DNA form, the CDR3 reads TGTGCCAGCAGTGAATTGGACCGGAGCTCCTATAATTCACCCCTCCACTTT.

CDR3 in DNA: TGCAGTGCCCCCAGACAGGGTTACAATGAGCAGTTCTTC. This gives the protein CSAPRQGYNEQFF. The chain has TRBV20-1 and TRBJ2-1; 7 bases agree with TRBD1. CDR1 and CDR2 (germline): DFQATT, SNEGSKA (reference sequence). V was pared by 6 bases and J by 4 bases, with 6 bases of the junction left unmatched. This CDR3 has 13 amino acids.

CDR3 sequence reads: CSARDLRSPSSYNEQFF. The DNA for the CDR3 is TGCAGTGCTAGAGACCTCAGGTCCCCTAGCTCCTACAATGAGCAGTTCTTC. The chain has TRBV20-1 and TRBJ2-1; D is unresolved. The V gene lost 0 bases and the J gene lost 0 bases, with 15 bases spanning the gap. The length of the CDR3 is 17 residues. Germline-derived CDR1 and CDR2 are DFQATT and SNEGSKA (reference sequence).

The chain joins TRBV20-1 to TRBJ2-2; the D gene is possibly TRBD2 (6 bases). Between the trimmed V and J ends, which lost 4 bases and 6 bases, there was a span of 15 bases. The germline V gene encodes CDR1 DFQATT and CDR2 SNEGSKA (reference sequence). This CDR3 has 14 amino acids. The CDR3 sequence is CSAIGGKGAGELFF. CDR3 bases: TGCAGTGCTATTGGGGGGAAAGGGGCCGGGGAGCTGTTTTTT.

The J gene is TRBJ1-6, the V gene TRBV4-1; D not resolved. Germline-derived CDR1 and CDR2 are MGHRA and YSYEKL. V was shortened by 0 bases and J by 10 bases, with 10 bases between the two germline ends. The CDR3 length is 14 residues. In DNA form, the CDR3 reads TGCGCCAGCAGCCAAGAGCTAGTAGGCTCACCCCTCCACTTT. It encodes CASSQELVGSPLHF.

This chain joins TRBV18 and TRBJ1-2; 7 bases are shared with TRBD1. Germline CDR1 KGHSH, CDR2 LQKENI. V shed 3 bases, J shed 1 base, and the junction held 5 bases outside the gene matches. The CDR3 contains 15 residues. The CDR3 region has the DNA TGTGCCAGCTCACCCACAGGGGAGATTAACTATGGCTACACCTTC. Amino acid sequence: CASSPTGEINYGYTF.

This chain links TRBV29-1 with TRBJ2-7, with no clear D. Per germline, CDR1 SQVTM and CDR2 ANQGSEA. CDR3 length: 13 amino acids. V was shortened by 6 bases and J by 2 bases, with 14 bases between the two germline ends. This CDR3 is CSVSNPGTYEQYF. CDR3 DNA: TGCAGCGTCTCAAACCCAGGCACCTACGAGCAGTACTTC.

The table lists this clonotype with a few counts. The CDR3 reads CASSQVLTSGRSTDTQYF. CDR3 coding DNA: TGCGCCAGCAGCCAAGTTTTAACTAGCGGCCGCAGCACAGATACGCAGTATTTT. This chain joins TRBV4-1 and TRBJ2-3; 8 bases map to TRBD2. CDR1 and CDR2 (germline): MGHRA, YSYEKL. The CDR3 is 18 residues long. J gave up 0 bases and V 1 base, and 9 bases lay outside the gene matches.

The chain joins TRBV11-2 to TRBJ2-7; D may be TRBD1 (6 bases). Germline V gives CDR1 SGHAT, CDR2 FQNNGV. The CDR3 consists of 16 residues. The germline V and J ends were trimmed by 8 bases and 2 bases, with 22 bases remaining between them. CDR3 loop: CASLTGSGHSPYEQYF. The CDR3 bases are TGTGCCAGCCTCACGGGGTCGGGACACAGTCCCTACGAGCAGTACTTC.

Many counts were recorded for this clonotype. This chain joins TRBV28 and TRBJ2-7; possible D gene TRBD1, 6 bases. V was cut by 5 bases and J by 5 bases, with 16 bases left in between. The CDR3 consists of 14 residues. Per the germline V gene, CDR1 is MDHEN and CDR2 is SYDVKM. CDR3 protein: CASSGVTGLHEQYF. The CDR3 coding sequence is TGTGCCAGCAGTGGGGTTACAGGGCTCCACGAGCAGTACTTC. Full variable domain (outside the CDR3, taken from reference TRBV28 and TRBJ2-7): DVKVTQSSRYLVKRTGEKVFLECVQDMDHENMFWYRQDPGLGLRLIYFSYDVKMKEKGDIPEGYSVSREKKERFSLILESASTNQTSMYLCASSGVTGLHEQYFGPGTRLTVT.

V and J are TRBV5-5 and TRBJ2-5; D possibly corresponds to TRBD1 (6 bases). Looked up from germline, CDR1 is SGHKS and CDR2 is YYEKEE (reference sequence). The CDR3 spans 14 residues. Trimming took 9 bases from V and 4 from J, leaving 19 bases between them. Here the CDR3 reads CANSFARGRETQYF. The CDR3 DNA reads TGTGCCAACAGTTTTGCCAGGGGAAGAGAGACCCAGTACTTC.

V is TRBV7-8 and J is TRBJ1-2; 7 nucleotides match TRBD1. This CDR3 spans 16 amino acids. The ends lost 4 bases at V and 3 bases at J; junction bases unmatched: 11. From germline, CDR1 is SGHVS and CDR2 FQNEAQ. In DNA, the CDR3 is TGTGCCAGCAGCTCACGGACAGGTGACCGTTACTATGGCTACACCTTC. Protein: CASSSRTGDRYYGYTF.

Of note for this clonotype: A junction end diverges from the germline sequence, so it may reflect a read error. The V call is TRBV27, the J call TRBJ2-7, with 15 bases identical to TRBD2. The CDR3 is 21 residues long. Germline CDR1 is MNHEY and CDR2 is SMNVEV (reference sequence). CDR3 protein: CAGRRLYRGTSGGLSSYEQYF. The CDR3 nucleotides are TGTGCCGGCAGACGGCTGTATAGAGGGACTAGCGGGGGGCTGAGCTCCTACGAGCAGTACTTC.

Regarding this clonotype: A much larger clone sits a single nucleotide away, making a read error possible. The J gene is TRBJ2-5, the V gene TRBV4-1; D is possibly TRBD2 (5 bases). The germline CDR1 and CDR2 sequences are MGHRA and YSYEKL. This CDR3 region has 12 residues. CDR3 DNA: TGCGCCGGCAGCCAGGAATGGAGGAAGCAGTACTTC. Protein sequence: CAGSQEWRKQYF.

This rearrangement joins TRBV28 to TRBJ1-5; D not resolved. CDR1 is MDHEN, CDR2 SYDVKM, per germline. The CDR3 runs 15 residues. Deletions cut 7 bases from V and 0 bases from J, with 13 bases between. Written as DNA, the CDR3 is TGTGCCAGCATTCCGGGTTACGATAGCAATCAGCCCCAGCATTTT. As protein: CASIPGYDSNQPQHF.

This chain joins TRBV5-6 and TRBJ1-2; 10 bases are shared with TRBD1. Germline CDR1 is SGHDT and CDR2 is YYEEEE. The length of the CDR3 is 14 residues. The V gene end was trimmed by 1 base and the J gene end by 7 bases; junction bases not matched to a gene: 4. The CDR3: CASSLKDRGIGYTF. The CDR3, as DNA: TGTGCCAGCAGCTTGAAGGACAGGGGGATTGGCTACACCTTC.

This clonotype was seen a handful of times. The chain uses TRBV30 and TRBJ1-5; the D is unclear. Germline V gene data show CDR1 as GTSNPN and CDR2 as SVGIG (reference sequence). V lost 1 base and J 0 bases, leaving 4 bases between the germline ends. This CDR3 region has 13 residues. This CDR3 reads CAWSDYSNQPQHF. The DNA for the CDR3 is TGTGCCTGGAGTGATTATAGCAATCAGCCCCAGCATTTT. The full variable domain, its missing parts supplied by reference TRBV30 and TRBJ1-5, is SQTIHQWPATLVQPVGSPLSLECTVEGTSNPNLYWYRQAAGRGLQLLFYSVGIGQISSEVPQNLSASRPQDRQFILSSKKLLLSDSGFYLCAWSDYSNQPQHFGDGTRLSIL.

The gene calls are TRBV20-1 and TRBJ2-5; TRBD2 matches 7 bases. Trimming cost V 3 bases and J 11 bases; bases outside gene matches: 21. There are 16 residues in the CDR3. Germline-derived CDR1 and CDR2 are DFQATT and SNEGSKA (reference sequence). In DNA, the CDR3 is TGCAGTGCTAGGGGCTCCGCCGGGACGGGGGGAAGGGAGCAGTACTTC. Protein: CSARGSAGTGGREQYF.

A few counts support this clonotype. The chain joins TRBV27 to TRBJ2-7; D is perhaps TRBD1 (5 bases). The CDR3 is 14 residues long. Between the trimmed V and J ends, which lost 0 bases and 6 bases, there was a span of 12 bases. Germline CDR1 and CDR2: MNHEY and SMNVEV (reference sequence). In DNA form, the CDR3 reads TGTGCCAGCAGTTTATCGCCAGGGAAGGGCGAGCAGTACTTC. Protein product: CASSLSPGKGEQYF.

CDR3 in amino acids: CAIGRRNQPQHF. The CDR3 DNA reads as TGTGCCATCGGCCGGCGCAATCAGCCCCAGCATTTT. V usage is TRBV12-3 or TRBV12-4 and J usage is TRBJ1-5; D remains ambiguous. The V gene lost 10 bases and the J gene lost 2 bases, with 9 bases spanning the gap. The CDR3 is 12 amino acids.

This clonotype was found a few times. The V and J genes are TRBV28 and TRBJ1-5, with 8 bases identical to TRBD1. This CDR3 is 13 amino acids long. Per the germline V gene, CDR1 is MDHEN and CDR2 is SYDVKM. V lost 7 bases to trimming and J lost 6 bases; unmatched junction nucleotides: 5. In DNA form, the CDR3 reads TGTGCCAGCAACGTACAGGGGGTTCAGCCCCAGCATTTT. It encodes CASNVQGVQPQHF.

V and J are TRBV2 and TRBJ2-5, with D maybe TRBD2 (5 bases). Trimming took off 4 bases at V and 5 bases at J, with 11 bases between the two ends. Germline V gene sequence: CDR1 SNHLY, CDR2 FYNNEI. CDR3 size: 13 residues. CDR3 sequence reads: CASSVYGKETQYF. In DNA form, the CDR3 reads TGTGCCAGCAGTGTTTACGGGAAGGAGACCCAGTACTTC.